A single sample is the source of the 28 T cell receptor beta chains below, sequenced in a study of regulatory T cells in long-lasting Graves disease. Relying on iRepertoire HTBI primers and Arm-PCR of CDR3 regions, the team built TCR beta libraries. In TCRdb, the multiplex PCR reads were re-called with MiXCR into one record per CDR3 protein. Of 350,000 to 500,000 distinct CDR3 sequences listed, roughly 15% are singletons. Time point reported: newly diagnosed GD, antithyroid drugs for less than 3 months. Researchers made the TCR library from RNA that was extracted from PBMCs. Separately, the same data were catalogued under a study of T cells in Graves' hyperthyroidism and ophthalmopathy.

The sample consisted of peripheral blood mononuclear cells (PBMCs), taken at new diagnosis, from a patient treated with antithyroid drugs. The receptors shown here come from a woman in her 50s with Graves disease.

This clonotype was counted at least ten times. The chain combines TRBV7-2 with TRBJ2-7; D might be TRBD2 (6 bases). The germline gives CDR1 SGHTA, CDR2 FQGNSA. The CDR3 loop spans 15 amino acids. The V and J ends lost 6 bases and 6 bases respectively, with 21 bases between them. CDR3 DNA: TGTGCCAGCAGTCCGGTAGCGGTCAGTGTTATCGAGCAGTACTTC. Amino acids: CASSPVAVSVIEQYF. Full variable domain (rest looked up from reference TRBV7-2 and TRBJ2-7): GAGVSQSPSNKVTEKGKDVELRCDPISGHTALYWYRQSLGQGLEFLIYFQGNSAPDKSGLPSDRFSAERTGGSVSTLTIQRTQQEDSAVYLCASSPVAVSVIEQYFGPGTRLTVT.

The J gene is TRBJ2-5, the V gene TRBV18; 7 positions match TRBD2. The CDR3 totals 16 residues. The germline V gene encodes CDR1 KGHSH and CDR2 LQKENI. The J segment lost 5 bases and the V segment lost 2 bases, leaving 11 bases of the junction unmatched. CDR3 DNA: TGTGCCAGCTCACCAGGCGGGGGTCCGGGTCTCGAGACCCAGTACTTC. Translation gives CASSPGGGPGLETQYF.

This clonotype was picked up a small number of times. This chain uses TRBV6-1 with TRBJ1-4; D is ambiguous. CDR1 and CDR2 from the germline V gene are MNHNS and SASEGT. V lost 6 bases and J lost 7, with 12 bases in between. There are 13 residues in the CDR3. The chain's CDR3 is CASSSTLIEKLFF. The CDR3 bases are TGTGCCAGCAGCTCGACACTGATTGAAAAACTGTTTTTT.

This clonotype was counted ten times or more. The chain recombines TRBV10-1 with TRBJ2-5, with 12 bases matching TRBD2. J lost 5 bases, V lost 0 bases, and 10 bases had no gene match. Germline V CDR1 and CDR2: WNHNN, SYGVQD (reference sequence). The CDR3 is made up of 18 amino acids. CDR3 sequence (DNA): TGCGCCAGCAGTGAGTCGAAAGGACTAGCGGGAAAAGGGGAGACCCAGTACTTC. It specifies CASSESKGLAGKGETQYF.

The rearrangement uses TRBV3-1 and TRBJ2-2; D call uncertain. Germline V gene sequence: CDR1 LGHDT, CDR2 YNNKEL (reference sequence). The CDR3 is 17 residues long. Trimming stripped 0 bases from V and 3 bases from J, with 14 bases between. The CDR3: CASSQELGIMDTGELFF. The CDR3 DNA is TGTGCCAGCAGCCAAGAGCTTGGGATCATGGACACCGGGGAGCTGTTTTTT.

This clonotype was picked up one time. V is TRBV28 and J is TRBJ1-5, with D tentatively TRBD1 (6 bases). The CDR3 has 14 residues. Trimming removed 6 bases at V and 7 bases at J, with 16 bases between. The germline gives CDR1 MDHEN, CDR2 SYDVKM. The CDR3 spells CASSANRARQPQHF. The CDR3 coding sequence is TGTGCCAGCAGCGCTAACAGGGCTCGGCAGCCCCAGCATTTT.

This clonotype was recorded a few times. This rearrangement joins TRBV30 to TRBJ2-7, with 9 bases that match TRBD2. After removal of 3 bases from V and 2 bases from J, the junction contained 5 bases not matched to a gene. This CDR3 region has 14 residues. CDR1 GTSNPN and CDR2 SVGIG come from the germline V gene (reference sequence). CDR3 DNA: TGTGCCTGGAGAGGACTAGCGACGACCTACGAGCAGTACTTC. Translation gives CAWRGLATTYEQYF.

In its sample, this clonotype was seen a few times. The gene calls are TRBV19 and TRBJ1-3, with D possibly TRBD1 on 5 matching bases. The CDR3 is 15 amino acids. Germline V lookup: CDR1 LNHDA, CDR2 SQIVND (reference sequence). Trimming took off 7 bases at V and 2 bases at J, with 15 bases between the two ends. The CDR3 DNA reads TGTGCCAGTACCCCCAACGGGGACCCTGGAAACACCATATATTTT. Translation gives CASTPNGDPGNTIYF. Full variable domain (outside the CDR3, taken from reference TRBV19 and TRBJ1-3): DGGITQSPKYLFRKEGQNVTLSCEQNLNHDAMYWYRQDPGQGLRLIYYSQIVNDFQKGDIAEGYSVSREKKESFPLTVTSAQKNPTAFYLCASTPNGDPGNTIYFGEGSWLTVV.

This sequence joins TRBV28 and TRBJ1-6; TRBD1 might be the D (5 bases). Germline CDR1 reads MDHEN; CDR2 reads SYDVKM. The CDR3 contains 16 residues. Trimming cost V 1 base and J 4 bases, with 11 bases left between them. The CDR3 is CASSLLTTVYNSPLHF. The CDR3 bases are TGTGCCAGCAGTTTATTAACGACAGTTTATAATTCACCCCTCCACTTT.

There are a few counts of this clonotype. The chain couples TRBV12-3 or TRBV12-4 to TRBJ2-1; D is perhaps TRBD1 (6 bases). This CDR3 is 12 amino acids long. V was shortened by 3 bases and J by 14 bases, with 14 bases between the two germline ends. CDR3 residues: CASSFVESGEFF. The CDR3 DNA reads TGTGCCAGCAGTTTTGTGGAGTCAGGGGAGTTCTTC.

This clonotype was observed a handful of times. This likely comes from a read error, as the CDR3 has no conserved phenylalanine or tryptophan at its end. This chain uses TRBV11-2 with TRBJ2-2; 12 nucleotides align to TRBD2. The CDR3 runs 16 residues. V was clipped by 1 base and J by 8 bases; unmatched bases: 5. In germline, CDR1 is SGHAT, CDR2 FQNNGV. The CDR3 region has the DNA TGTGCCAGCAGCTTAGGGACTAGCGGGATGAAAGGGGAGCTGTTTATT. The encoded protein is CASSLGTSGMKGELFI.

The V and J genes are TRBV9 and TRBJ2-2; D is undetermined. This CDR3 is built from 13 residues. V was trimmed by 2 bases and J by 5 bases, leaving 7 bases between them. CDR1 and CDR2 from the germline V gene are SGDLS and YYNGEE. The CDR3 loop reads CASSVDRTGELFF. For the CDR3, the DNA is TGTGCCAGCAGCGTCGATCGAACCGGGGAGCTGTTTTTT.

For this clonotype: This may stem from a read error, because a much larger clone lies one nucleotide away. The chain couples TRBV5-1 to TRBJ1-1; D gene unclear. Germline V gene sequence: CDR1 SGHRS, CDR2 YFSETQ. This CDR3 has 15 amino acids. CDR3 protein: CASGFRRARDTEAFF. The CDR3, as DNA: TGCGCCAGCGGCTTTCGGAGGGCGCGGGACACTGAAGCTTTCTTT.

This clonotype was picked up many times. The genes are TRBV4-1 and TRBJ1-2, with D hard to call. This CDR3 contains 15 residues. The germline V gene encodes CDR1 MGHRA and CDR2 YSYEKL. Trimming stripped 1 base from V and 4 bases from J, with 13 bases between. Here the CDR3 reads CASSQVNEGVYGYTF. The CDR3 DNA is TGCGCCAGCAGCCAAGTGAACGAGGGAGTCTATGGCTACACCTTC.

This clonotype was detected many times. This chain connects TRBV5-1 to TRBJ2-1; D is ambiguous. The CDR3 contains 14 residues. The germline V gene encodes CDR1 SGHRS and CDR2 YFSETQ. Trimming shortened V by 0 bases and J by 4 bases, and 8 bases separated the two germline ends. The chain's CDR3 is CASSLDVSYNEQFF. Here the CDR3 DNA reads TGCGCCAGCAGCTTGGACGTCTCTTACAATGAGCAGTTCTTC.

Points on this clonotype: A read error may be the cause here, since a much bigger clone is one base away. V gene TRBV27 combines with J gene TRBJ2-4; TRBD1 might be the D (5 bases). CDR1 and CDR2 from the germline V gene are MNHEY and SMNVEV (reference sequence). This CDR3 comprises 14 residues. The CDR3 DNA is TGTGCCAGCAGTTTATCGGTTAGGGGAAACATTCAGTGCTTC. Its translation: CASSLSVRGNIQCF.

The chain links TRBV10-1 to TRBJ2-1, with 9 nucleotides matching TRBD2. Trimming cost V 4 bases and J 0 bases; bases outside gene matches: 4. Germline loops: CDR1 WNHNN, CDR2 SYGVQD (reference sequence). This CDR3 contains 16 residues. CDR3 sequence reads: CASSGSGGGSYNEQFF. The CDR3 DNA is TGCGCCAGCAGTGGTAGCGGGGGAGGCTCCTACAATGAGCAGTTCTTC.

This clonotype was found a few times. This chain uses TRBV28 with TRBJ2-7; D perhaps matches TRBD2 (5 bases). Germline CDR1 and CDR2: MDHEN and SYDVKM. V lost 6 bases, J lost 3 bases, and 15 bases lay in between. The CDR3 covers 14 residues. CDR3 in amino acids: CASSHQNEGYEQYF. CDR3 DNA sequence: TGTGCCAGCAGCCATCAAAATGAGGGCTACGAGCAGTACTTC.

This clonotype is a singleton in its sample. The CDR3 loop reads CASSFLARDPRVDTQYF. The CDR3 region has the DNA TGTGCCAGCAGTTTTTTAGCCCGGGACCCACGGGTAGATACGCAGTATTTT. This sequence joins TRBV28 and TRBJ2-3; TRBD1 or TRBD2 may be the D gene (5 bases each). This CDR3 spans 17 amino acids. Trimming pared 3 bases from V and 5 bases from J, leaving 21 bases between. CDR1 is MDHEN and CDR2 is SYDVKM in the germline V gene.

Comments on this clonotype: Germline is not matched at one junction end, which may reflect a read error. The rearrangement uses TRBV27 and TRBJ2-5; 12 nucleotides align to TRBD2. CDR1 and CDR2 (germline): MNHEY, SMNVEV (reference sequence). The length of the CDR3 is 13 residues. The CDR3 nucleotides read TGTGCCAGCAGTTTATCGACTAGCGGGGGCTTGAACTTC. Amino acids: CASSLSTSGGLNF.

This clonotype appeared a few times. The chain couples TRBV29-1 to TRBJ2-1; D is unresolved. The germline V and J ends were trimmed by 3 bases and 3 bases, with 12 bases remaining between them. Germline values: CDR1 SQVTM, CDR2 ANQGSEA. The CDR3 is 14 residues long. CDR3 DNA: TGCAGCGTTGAGACAACCTCAGTCTACAATGAGCAGTTCTTC. Its protein product is CSVETTSVYNEQFF.

The chain is built from TRBV11-2 and TRBJ2-2; 7 bases line up with TRBD1. The CDR3 has 17 amino acids. Trimming at V came to 3 bases and at J to 6 bases, leaving 13 bases not matched to a gene. CDR1 SGHAT and CDR2 FQNNGV come from the germline V gene. CDR3 in amino acids: CASSFPRDGTVAGELFF. As DNA, the CDR3 is TGTGCCAGCAGCTTTCCCCGCGACGGGACAGTCGCCGGGGAGCTGTTTTTT. Using reference TRBV11-2 and TRBJ2-2 for the parts outside the CDR3, the full variable domain is EAGVAQSPRYKIIEKRQSVAFWCNPISGHATLYWYQQILGQGPKLLIQFQNNGVVDDSQLPKDRFSAERLKGVDSTLKIQPAKLEDSAVYLCASSFPRDGTVAGELFFGEGSRLTVL.

This clonotype was seen at least ten times. The J gene is TRBJ1-5, the V gene TRBV4-1; possible D gene TRBD1, 6 bases. The CDR3 covers 14 residues. Germline CDR1 reads MGHRA; CDR2 reads YSYEKL. Trimming removed 1 base from V and 5 bases from J, with 9 bases in between. The CDR3 sequence is CASSQGTEDQPQHF. As DNA, the CDR3 is TGCGCCAGCAGCCAAGGGACAGAGGATCAGCCCCAGCATTTT.

This clonotype was recorded at least ten times. V is TRBV2 and J is TRBJ2-3; 10 bases fit TRBD2. V trimming: 5 bases; J trimming: 0 bases; junction bases outside the gene matches: 14. This CDR3 has 19 residues. Germline CDR1 is SNHLY and CDR2 is FYNNEI. The CDR3 sequence is CASSLDSRTSGASTDTQYF. In nucleotides, the CDR3 is TGTGCCAGCAGTCTCGATAGCCGGACTAGCGGTGCTAGCACAGATACGCAGTATTTT.

This clonotype was found many times. J is TRBJ1-2 and V is TRBV10-3; D call uncertain. V was pared by 11 bases and J by 0 bases, with 13 bases between. This CDR3 comprises 13 residues. Germline V gene data show CDR1 as ENHRY and CDR2 as SYGVKD. CDR3: CALRQGANYGYTF. CDR3 DNA sequence: TGTGCCCTCCGACAAGGAGCTAACTATGGCTACACCTTC.

The chain recombines TRBV10-2 with TRBJ1-3; D is perhaps TRBD1 (5 bases). With 4 bases removed from V and 0 bases from J, the gap between germline ends came to 13 bases. The CDR3 has 16 residues. Germline V lookup: CDR1 WSHSY, CDR2 SAAADI. CDR3 DNA: TGCGCCAGCAGTGGACCTGACAGAAGCTCTGGAAACACCATATATTTT. Encoded protein: CASSGPDRSSGNTIYF.

In this sample, this clonotype turned up many times. The chain joins TRBV6-1 to TRBJ2-4; D possibly corresponds to TRBD2 (6 bases). Trimming pared 6 bases from V and 0 bases from J, leaving 15 bases between. Per germline, CDR1 MNHNS and CDR2 SASEGT. The CDR3 consists of 16 residues. Here the CDR3 reads CASSPAGSLAKNIQYF. Written as DNA, the CDR3 is TGTGCCAGCAGCCCGGCGGGGAGTCTAGCCAAAAACATTCAGTACTTC.

This clonotype was seen many times. The chain links TRBV4-1 to TRBJ2-7, with 9 bases matching TRBD2. The germline CDR1 and CDR2 sequences are MGHRA and YSYEKL. This CDR3 is 15 amino acids long. The ends lost 1 base at V and 0 bases at J; junction bases unmatched: 1. CDR3 in amino acids: CASSQVSGSSYEQYF. The CDR3 DNA reads TGCGCCAGCAGCCAAGTTAGCGGGAGCTCCTACGAGCAGTACTTC.